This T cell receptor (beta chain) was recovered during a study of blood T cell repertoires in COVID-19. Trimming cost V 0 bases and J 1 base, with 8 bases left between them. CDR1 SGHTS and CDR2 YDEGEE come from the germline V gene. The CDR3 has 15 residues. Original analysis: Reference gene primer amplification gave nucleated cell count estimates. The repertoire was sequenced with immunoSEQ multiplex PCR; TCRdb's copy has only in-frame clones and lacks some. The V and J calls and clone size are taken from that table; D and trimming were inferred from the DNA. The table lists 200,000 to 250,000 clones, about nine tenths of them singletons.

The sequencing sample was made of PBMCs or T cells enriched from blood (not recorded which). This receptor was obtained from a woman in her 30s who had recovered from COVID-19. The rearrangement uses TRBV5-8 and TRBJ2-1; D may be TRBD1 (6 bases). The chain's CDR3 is CASSLEQGSYNEQFF. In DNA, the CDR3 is TGTGCCAGCAGCTTGGAACAGGGATCCTACAATGAGCAGTTCTTC.